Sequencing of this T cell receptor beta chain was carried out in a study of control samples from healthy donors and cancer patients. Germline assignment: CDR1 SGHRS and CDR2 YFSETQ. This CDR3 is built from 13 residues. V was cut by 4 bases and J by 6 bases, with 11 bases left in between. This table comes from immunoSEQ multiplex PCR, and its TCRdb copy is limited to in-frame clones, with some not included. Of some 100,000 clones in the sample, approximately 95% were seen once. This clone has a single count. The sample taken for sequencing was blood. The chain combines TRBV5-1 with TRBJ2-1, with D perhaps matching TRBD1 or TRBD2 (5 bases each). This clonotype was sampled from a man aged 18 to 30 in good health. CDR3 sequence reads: CASSPRGLNEQFF. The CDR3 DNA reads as TGCGCCAGCAGCCCCCGGGGCCTCAATGAGCAGTTCTTC.